Below, 25 T cell receptor beta chains from the same sample are listed, as sequenced in a study of T cell responses to AZD1222 COVID-19 vaccine. Clones were read by immunoSEQ multiplex PCR, and TCRdb kept only the in-frame ones, dropping some. The data show around 160,000 clones, approximately 88% seen once. The starting material was peripheral blood, obtained on day 0 of AZD1222 vaccination. The receptors originated from an adult in good health.

The rearrangement links TRBV28 to TRBJ2-1; possible D gene TRBD2, 7 bases. The CDR3 sequence is 14 residues long. Deletions cut 6 bases from V and 0 bases from J, with 9 bases between. In germline, CDR1 is MDHEN, CDR2 SYDVKM. This CDR3 is CASRGGGSYNEQFF. CDR3 DNA: TGTGCCAGCAGGGGAGGGGGCTCCTACAATGAGCAGTTCTTC.

This chain uses TRBV7-8 with TRBJ1-2; no reliable D call. The CDR3 consists of 17 residues. Germline V gene sequence: CDR1 SGHVS, CDR2 FQNEAQ. Trimming took 5 bases from V and 2 from J, leaving 21 bases between them. The CDR3 protein is CASSPVILAGPNYGYTF. Written as DNA, the CDR3 is TGTGCCAGCAGCCCCGTCATTTTGGCAGGCCCAAACTATGGCTACACCTTC.

The V call is TRBV9, the J call TRBJ1-5; D is uncertain. Trimming took 2 bases from V and 0 from J, leaving 9 bases between them. This CDR3 region has 15 residues. Germline V gives CDR1 SGDLS, CDR2 YYNGEE. This CDR3 is CASSVEGSSNQPQHF. The CDR3 DNA reads as TGTGCCAGCAGCGTCGAAGGCAGTAGCAATCAGCCCCAGCATTTT.

The chain carries TRBV9 and TRBJ2-7, with no clear D. Germline V gene data show CDR1 as SGDLS and CDR2 as YYNGEE. Trimming took off 0 bases at V and 3 bases at J, with 10 bases between the two ends. The CDR3 is 14 residues long. The CDR3 DNA reads TGTGCCAGCAGCGTAGGACCGGGCCACTACGAGCAGTACTTC. This codes for CASSVGPGHYEQYF.

This clone was picked up a small number of times. V gene TRBV6-2 or TRBV6-3 combines with J gene TRBJ1-4; D is perhaps TRBD1 (6 bases). Trimming took off 0 bases at V and 11 bases at J, with 16 bases between the two ends. This CDR3 is built from 15 residues. Germline lookup yields CDR1 MNHEY and CDR2 SVGEGT. The CDR3 coding sequence is TGTGCCAGCAGTTACTCGACCGGGGGCGGGAGGAAACTGTTTTTT. Translating it yields CASSYSTGGGRKLFF.

J is TRBJ2-1 and V is TRBV11-3; D gene uncertain. V was trimmed by 5 bases and J by 8 bases, leaving 13 bases between them. The CDR3 runs 13 residues. Germline CDR1 is SGHNT and CDR2 is YENEEA. CDR3 amino acids: CASSPGSDHEQFF. As DNA, the CDR3 is TGTGCCAGCAGCCCTGGTTCGGACCATGAGCAGTTCTTC.

The gene calls are TRBV27 and TRBJ1-1, with TRBD1 matching 7 bases. J gave up 2 bases and V 4 bases, and 16 bases lay outside the gene matches. The V gene's germline CDR1 is MNHEY and CDR2 SMNVEV (reference sequence). The CDR3 consists of 18 residues. The CDR3 nucleotides are TGTGCCAGCAGTTCCTCGATTAGAGGGCAGGGGGTTAACACTGAAGCTTTCTTT. Residues: CASSSSIRGQGVNTEAFF.

The chain is built from TRBV2 and TRBJ1-1, with D possibly matching TRBD1 (5 bases). The V and J ends lost 4 bases and 11 bases respectively, with 17 bases between them. Germline assignment: CDR1 SNHLY and CDR2 FYNNEI. The CDR3 sequence is 13 residues long. The DNA for the CDR3 is TGTGCCAGCAGTGCTTTTTTTCAGGGAGAGGCTTTCTTT. Encoded protein: CASSAFFQGEAFF.

The chain combines TRBV6-2 or TRBV6-3 with TRBJ1-5; TRBD1 agrees at 8 bases. V gave up 5 bases and J gave up 10 bases; unmatched junction bases: 16. CDR3 size: 16 residues. Germline assignment: CDR1 MNHEY and CDR2 SVGEGT. CDR3 sequence: CASSVGLTGAGDPQHF. CDR3 coding DNA: TGTGCCAGCAGTGTCGGGTTGACAGGGGCTGGGGATCCCCAGCATTTT.

The chain carries TRBV21-1 and TRBJ1-2. TRBV21-1 is a recognized pseudogene. This CDR3 is 14 amino acids long. The CDR3 DNA sequence: TGTGCCAGCAGCATAGACCGGGACGGCTATGGCTACACCTTC. As protein: CASSIDRDGYGYTF.

The chain employs TRBV10-3 and TRBJ1-5, with D maybe TRBD1 (6 bases). V lost 3 bases and J lost 4, with 19 bases in between. Germline V gives CDR1 ENHRY, CDR2 SYGVKD. CDR3 length equals 17 residues. CDR3 sequence (DNA): TGTGCCATCAGTGATCCCACGGGGGGGGCGAGGAATCAGCCCCAGCATTTT. Amino acids: CAISDPTGGARNQPQHF.

The DNA of the CDR3 is TGTGCCAGCAGTGGGAATAATGAAAAACTGTTTTTT. Protein product: CASSGNNEKLFF. This chain joins TRBV2 and TRBJ1-4; unclear D gene. The CDR3 consists of 12 residues. Germline values: CDR1 SNHLY, CDR2 FYNNEI. The V and J ends lost 4 bases and 4 bases respectively, with 4 bases between them.

CDR3 in amino acids: CASSLATTDTQYF. CDR3 in DNA: TGTGCCAGCTCTCTAGCGACAACAGATACGCAGTATTTT. The chain uses TRBV6-4 and TRBJ2-3, with a possible D match to TRBD2 (6 bases). From germline, CDR1 is MRHNA and CDR2 SNTAGT. Trimming left V 8 bases short and J 3 bases short, with 12 bases between. The CDR3 has 13 amino acids.

CDR3 nucleotide sequence: TGTGCCAGCAGCCTAATGACAGGGCTTCAGGGAAACACCATATATTTT. As protein: CASSLMTGLQGNTIYF. This rearrangement joins TRBV14 to TRBJ1-3, with 7 bases matching TRBD1. Germline V gene sequence: CDR1 SGHDN, CDR2 FVKESK. This CDR3 has 16 residues. J gave up 4 bases and V 4 bases, and 10 bases lay outside the gene matches.

V gene TRBV11-2 combines with J gene TRBJ2-2; D gene uncertain. The CDR3 spans 14 residues. The V end was cut by 0 bases, the J end by 6 bases, with 8 bases between. From germline, CDR1 is SGHAT and CDR2 FQNNGV. The CDR3 DNA reads TGTGCCAGCAGCTTAGATCTGTGGGCCGGGGAGCTGTTTTTT. Its protein product is CASSLDLWAGELFF.

The rearrangement links TRBV28 to TRBJ1-6; D is uncertain. Germline CDR1 reads MDHEN; CDR2 reads SYDVKM. CDR3 size: 12 residues. Deletions cut 4 bases from V and 9 bases from J, with 7 bases between. The CDR3 region is CASSSRGSPLHF. The CDR3 DNA sequence: TGTGCCAGCAGTTCCCGTGGTTCACCCCTCCACTTT.

The chain carries TRBV4-1 and TRBJ1-5; the D is unclear. Trimming removed 1 base at V and 0 bases at J, with 7 bases between. Looked up from germline, CDR1 is MGHRA and CDR2 is YSYEKL. There are 15 residues in the CDR3. The CDR3 loop is CASSQGAISNQPQHF. For the CDR3, the DNA is TGCGCCAGCAGCCAAGGGGCAATTAGCAATCAGCCCCAGCATTTT.

This clone was counted a few times. This chain links TRBV5-5 with TRBJ1-4, with D perhaps TRBD1 (5 bases). The length of the CDR3 is 18 residues. Trimming removed 3 bases from V and 5 bases from J, with 23 bases in between. Germline V gene sequence: CDR1 SGHKS, CDR2 YYEKEE (reference sequence). This CDR3 reads CASSSLSAGGTRNEKLFF. The CDR3 DNA follows: TGTGCCAGCAGCTCATTATCCGCCGGGGGTACCAGAAATGAAAAACTGTTTTTT.

By frequency in the sample, this clone is medium-sized. In DNA form, the CDR3 reads TGTGCCAGCACGACTGGGGGATGGGAGCTGTTTTTT. Amino acids: CASTTGGWELFF. The chain links TRBV7-2 to TRBJ2-2; D could derive from TRBD1 or TRBD2 (5 bases each). The CDR3 has 12 residues. CDR1 and CDR2 (germline): SGHTA, FQGNSA. The V and J ends lost 7 bases and 9 bases respectively, with 12 bases between them.

The chain employs TRBV7-9 and TRBJ1-1; D not resolved. This CDR3 has 14 residues. Germline V gene data show CDR1 as SEHNR and CDR2 as FQNEAQ (reference sequence). Trimming cost V 1 base and J 4 bases, with 10 bases left between them. CDR3 region: CASSLERVGTEAFF. Here the CDR3 DNA reads TGTGCCAGCAGCTTAGAAAGGGTCGGCACTGAAGCTTTCTTT.

This chain connects TRBV6-5 to TRBJ1-6, with D unclear. Germline CDR1 and CDR2: MNHEY and SVGAGI. CDR3 length equals 15 residues. Deletions cut 2 bases from V and 7 bases from J, with 12 bases between. CDR3: CASSYTIGPNSPLHF. CDR3 nucleotide sequence: TGTGCCAGCAGTTACACAATTGGGCCAAATTCACCCCTCCACTTT.

This chain links TRBV7-3 with TRBJ2-1, with D tentatively TRBD2 (6 bases). There are 15 residues in the CDR3. The ends were cut back, 0 bases at V and 4 bases at J, with 10 bases in the middle. CDR1 is SGHTA and CDR2 is FQGTGA in the germline V gene. The CDR3 here is CASSLTGGNYNEQFF. CDR3 DNA sequence: TGTGCCAGCAGCTTAACGGGGGGTAATTACAATGAGCAGTTCTTC.

The chain links TRBV4-1 to TRBJ1-2, with D possibly TRBD1 on 6 matching bases. Per the germline V gene, CDR1 is MGHRA and CDR2 is YSYEKL. The CDR3 is 15 amino acids. Trimming took 0 bases from V and 4 from J, leaving 12 bases between them. CDR3 DNA sequence: TGCGCCAGCAGCCAAGACTACCGGGGGGCCTATGGCTACACCTTC. Its protein product is CASSQDYRGAYGYTF.

This chain uses TRBV5-1 with TRBJ1-3, with a possible D match to TRBD1 (5 bases). The V gene's germline CDR1 is SGHRS and CDR2 YFSETQ. This CDR3 is 17 amino acids long. V was pared by 0 bases and J by 0 bases, with 13 bases between. CDR3: CASSLEGPAVSGNTIYF. CDR3 bases: TGCGCCAGCAGCTTGGAGGGGCCTGCGGTCTCTGGAAACACCATATATTTT.

The chain is built from TRBV2 and TRBJ2-7; 7 bases line up with TRBD2. The CDR3 is made up of 14 amino acids. Germline V gene lookup returns CDR1 SNHLY and CDR2 FYNNEI. V lost 6 bases to trimming and J lost 0 bases; unmatched junction nucleotides: 5. The CDR3 loop is CASRGEGRSYEQYF. CDR3 bases: TGTGCCAGCAGGGGGGAGGGCCGCTCCTACGAGCAGTACTTC.